These 31 T cell receptor beta chains were all obtained from the same sample, sequenced in a study of blood T cell repertoires in COVID-19. Profiling relied on immunoSEQ multiplex PCR, and the TCRdb table lists in-frame clones only, not all of them. The data contain tens of thousands of clones, about 84% of them singletons. Input material: peripheral blood. The receptor source for this set is a man aged 65 to 85 with COVID-19, enrolled during active disease.

This clone was seen once. The chain links TRBV6-5 to TRBJ1-6; D is uncertain. Trimming stripped 4 bases from V and 2 bases from J, with 9 bases between. The CDR3 runs 15 residues. Germline V gene lookup returns CDR1 MNHEY and CDR2 SVGAGI. CDR3 protein: CASSLERAYNSPLHF. The CDR3 nucleotides are TGTGCCAGCAGTTTGGAGAGGGCCTATAATTCACCCCTCCACTTT.

The chain is built from TRBV5-4 and TRBJ2-2; D is ambiguous. V was shortened by 3 bases and J by 3 bases, with 3 bases between the two germline ends. Looked up from germline, CDR1 is SGHNT and CDR2 is YYREEE (reference sequence). The CDR3 runs 12 residues. The CDR3 DNA is TGTGCCAGCAGCTCCGACACCGGGGAGCTGTTTTTT. Its protein product is CASSSDTGELFF. Filled out from reference TRBV5-4 and TRBJ2-2, the complete variable domain reads ETGVTQSPTHLIKTRGQQVTLRCSSQSGHNTVSWYQQALGQGPQFIFQYYREEENGRGNFPPRFSGLQFPNYSSELNVNALELDDSALYLCASSSDTGELFFGEGSRLTVL.

V and J are TRBV7-9 and TRBJ2-1, with D possibly TRBD1 on 5 matching bases. The CDR3 extends over 14 amino acids. Germline CDR1 SEHNR, CDR2 FQNEAQ (reference sequence). The V end lost 2 bases, the J end lost 7 bases, and 12 bases lay between the germline ends. The CDR3 sequence: CASSLSQVENEQFF. CDR3 DNA: TGTGCCAGCAGCTTATCACAGGTGGAGAATGAGCAGTTCTTC.

The chain joins TRBV15 to TRBJ2-7; D perhaps matches TRBD1 (5 bases). The CDR3 runs 15 residues. Trimming left V 0 bases short and J 2 bases short, with 11 bases between. CDR1 is LNHNV and CDR2 is YYDKDF in the germline V gene (reference sequence). In DNA, the CDR3 is TGTGCCACCAGCAGAGATCTGACAGACCCCTACGAGCAGTACTTC. Encoded protein: CATSRDLTDPYEQYF.

The chain employs TRBV3-1 (or the pseudogene TRBV3-2) and TRBJ2-6; 8 positions agree with TRBD1. Germline-derived CDR1 and CDR2 are LGHDT and YNNKEL (reference sequence). The CDR3 has 18 amino acids. Germline trimming cut 3 bases from V and 0 bases from J; bases unmatched to any gene: 7. The DNA for the CDR3 is TGTGCCAGCAGCCAGAGGGACAGGAACTCCTCTGGGGCCAACGTCCTGACTTTC. It codes for CASSQRDRNSSGANVLTF.

This clone was detected a few times. J is TRBJ1-5 and V is TRBV6-6; TRBD1 is a possible D gene (5 bases). This CDR3 spans 16 amino acids. Per germline, CDR1 MNHNY and CDR2 SVGAGI (reference sequence). The V end lost 3 bases, the J end lost 7 bases, and 19 bases lay between the germline ends. The CDR3 protein is CASSYFMTAIMQPQHF. CDR3 DNA: TGTGCCAGCAGTTATTTTATGACAGCGATAATGCAGCCCCAGCATTTT.

The V and J genes are TRBV6-2 or TRBV6-3 and TRBJ2-5; 11 bases align to TRBD2. Unmatched junction bases numbered 7, after V lost 2 bases and J lost 5 bases. The CDR3 sequence is 16 residues long. Germline V gene lookup returns CDR1 MNHEY and CDR2 SVGEGT. The chain's CDR3 is CASSYGTSGSRETQYF. In DNA, the CDR3 is TGTGCCAGCAGTTACGGAACTAGCGGGAGTCGGGAGACCCAGTACTTC.

The chain joins TRBV27 to TRBJ1-3; TRBD1 might be the D (6 bases). V was cut by 5 bases and J by 2 bases, with 13 bases left in between. Germline CDR1 is MNHEY and CDR2 is SMNVEV (reference sequence). This CDR3 has 15 amino acids. DNA of the CDR3: TGTGCCAGCAGTCCTTATCAGGGGACTGGAAACACCATATATTTT. Translated, it gives CASSPYQGTGNTIYF.

The rearrangement links TRBV5-1 to TRBJ1-4; 8 bases are shared with TRBD1. V lost 3 bases and J lost 7; bases outside the gene matches: 5. The CDR3 is 14 amino acids. Looked up from germline, CDR1 is SGHRS and CDR2 is YFSETQ. The CDR3 DNA reads as TGCGCCAGCAGCTCTACAGGGGGTTCTGAAAAACTGTTTTTT. Residues: CASSSTGGSEKLFF.

The chain joins TRBV30 to TRBJ1-2; no clear D gene. There are 14 residues in the CDR3. Germline CDR1 reads GTSNPN; CDR2 reads SVGIG (reference sequence). Deletions cut 2 bases from V and 2 bases from J, with 12 bases between. The CDR3: CAWSLSRGNYGYTF. The CDR3 DNA sequence: TGTGCCTGGAGTCTTTCCCGAGGGAACTATGGCTACACCTTC.

The count of this clone is one. The chain uses TRBV7-2 and TRBJ2-5, with D possibly being TRBD2 (6 bases). This CDR3 is 16 amino acids long. The V gene's germline CDR1 is SGHTA and CDR2 FQGNSA. Trimming pared 2 bases from V and 2 bases from J, leaving 15 bases between. The CDR3 loop reads CASSLSASEGQETQYF. The CDR3 nucleotides read TGTGCCAGCAGCTTATCGGCTAGCGAAGGGCAAGAGACCCAGTACTTC.

This chain connects TRBV5-1 to TRBJ2-5, with 9 bases identical to TRBD2. Trimming took 0 bases from V and 4 from J; bases not matched to a gene: 4. The V gene's germline CDR1 is SGHRS and CDR2 YFSETQ. The CDR3 is made up of 15 amino acids. DNA of the CDR3: TGCGCCAGCAGCTTGGCTAGCGGGATTGGAGAGACCCAGTACTTC. This gives the protein CASSLASGIGETQYF.

For the CDR3, the DNA is TGTGCCAGCAGTCCCGGAGGACAGGGGAATAGACAGCCCCAGCATTTT. It specifies CASSPGGQGNRQPQHF. The V gene is TRBV28, the J gene TRBJ1-5; 9 nucleotides match TRBD1. Per the germline V gene, CDR1 is MDHEN and CDR2 is SYDVKM. CDR3 length equals 16 residues. The V gene end was trimmed by 5 bases and the J gene end by 7 bases; junction bases not matched to a gene: 12.

V usage is TRBV25-1 and J usage is TRBJ2-7, with D possibly matching TRBD2 (5 bases). The CDR3 extends over 16 amino acids. Trimming removed 2 bases at V and 5 bases at J, with 19 bases between. From germline, CDR1 is MGHDK and CDR2 SYGVNS. CDR3 DNA sequence: TGTGCCAGCAGTGAAGGCCTACTCAGCATCGGGGACGAGCAGTACTTC. Translated: CASSEGLLSIGDEQYF.

The V gene is TRBV11-1, the J gene TRBJ2-1; D perhaps matches TRBD1 (6 bases). There are 15 residues in the CDR3. Trimming pared 1 base from V and 1 base from J, leaving 8 bases between. From germline, CDR1 is SGHAT and CDR2 FQDESV (reference sequence). CDR3 coding DNA: TGTGCCAGCAGCTTAGGGCAGGGGTCCTACAATGAGCAGTTCTTC. Protein: CASSLGQGSYNEQFF. Looking up the rest from reference TRBV11-1 and TRBJ2-1 gives the full variable domain: EAEVAQSPRYKITEKSQAVAFWCDPISGHATLYWYRQILGQGPELLVQFQDESVVDDSQLPKDRFSAERLKGVDSTLKIQPAELGDSAMYLCASSLGQGSYNEQFFGPGTRLTVL.

This chain uses TRBV10-3 with TRBJ2-7, with D uncertain. Germline V lookup: CDR1 ENHRY, CDR2 SYGVKD. The CDR3 has 14 residues. V shed 11 bases and J shed 0 bases, with 17 bases lying between them. The CDR3, as DNA: TGTGCCGTCGTCCCCAGGCGCGACTCCTACGAGCAGTACTTC. Amino acids: CAVVPRRDSYEQYF.

The CDR3 spells CASSQSLAGPSGANVLTF. CDR3 nucleotides: TGCGCCAGCAGTCAATCACTAGCGGGCCCCTCTGGGGCCAACGTCCTGACTTTC. The chain joins TRBV23-1 to TRBJ2-6, with 9 bases that match TRBD2. TRBV23-1 is annotated as an ORF whose role is uncertain. The length of the CDR3 is 18 residues. V trimming: 0 bases; J trimming: 0 bases; junction bases outside the gene matches: 3.

This chain joins TRBV12-5 and TRBJ2-1, with 9 bases aligning to TRBD2. The CDR3 extends over 16 amino acids. CDR1 is LGHNT and CDR2 is FRNRAP in the germline V gene. Trimming at V came to 7 bases and at J to 7 bases, leaving 14 bases not matched to a gene. The CDR3 DNA is TGTGCTAGTGCCCCACTCGCGGGAGGGTCGCCAAATGAGCAGTTCTTC. It is translated as CASAPLAGGSPNEQFF.

The chain has TRBV4-3 and TRBJ1-4; 7 positions match TRBD1. Germline CDR1 and CDR2: LGHNA and YSLEER. V lost 0 bases and J lost 10; bases outside the gene matches: 17. The length of the CDR3 is 18 residues. The CDR3 region is CASSQEGFGSGGVRKLFF. The CDR3 DNA sequence: TGCGCCAGCAGCCAAGAGGGTTTTGGGTCAGGGGGTGTACGAAAACTGTTTTTT.

A few counts support this clone. The chain joins TRBV21-1 to TRBJ1-5; the table's D call, TRBD1, was not checked against the DNA. TRBV21-1 is recorded as a pseudogene. The CDR3 is made up of 15 amino acids. The CDR3 region has the DNA TGTGCCACCCTCAGAAGTAGGACAGACAATCAGCCCCAGCATTTT. Protein: CATLRSRTDNQPQHF.

V usage is TRBV29-1 and J usage is TRBJ1-1; no definite D call. The germline V gene encodes CDR1 SQVTM and CDR2 ANQGSEA. The V and J ends lost 4 bases and 1 base respectively, with 13 bases between them. The CDR3 covers 14 residues. This chain's CDR3 is CSVAHPGGNTEAFF. The DNA of the CDR3 is TGCAGCGTTGCACACCCCGGAGGGAACACTGAAGCTTTCTTT. Drawing the rest from reference TRBV29-1 and TRBJ1-1, the complete variable domain is SAVISQKPSRDICQRGTSLTIQCQVDSQVTMMFWYRQQPGQSLTLIATANQGSEATYESGFVIDKFPISRPNLTFSTLTVSNMSPEDSSIYLCSVAHPGGNTEAFFGQGTRLTVV.

This clone was seen a few times. The V and J genes are TRBV4-2 and TRBJ2-3; 11 bases agree with TRBD2. The germline gives CDR1 LGHNA, CDR2 YNFKEQ. After removal of 1 base from V and 4 bases from J, the junction contained 1 base not matched to a gene. The CDR3 has 15 residues. The chain's CDR3 is CASSQVAGGPDTQYF. CDR3 DNA sequence: TGTGCCAGCAGCCAAGTAGCGGGAGGGCCAGATACGCAGTATTTT.

CDR3 sequence reads: CASSFPGGGVRPQHF. DNA of the CDR3: TGTGCCAGCAGTTTCCCAGGAGGAGGGGTGAGGCCCCAGCATTTT. The V call is TRBV28, the J call TRBJ1-5; maybe TRBD1 (5 bases). The germline V and J ends were trimmed by 3 bases and 9 bases, with 18 bases remaining between them. Per the germline V gene, CDR1 is MDHEN and CDR2 is SYDVKM. The CDR3 length is 15 residues.

The chain joins TRBV7-9 to TRBJ2-3; 11 bases are shared with TRBD2. The junction had 2 bases not matched to a gene; V was cut back by 7 bases and J by 2 bases. The V gene's germline CDR1 is SEHNR and CDR2 FQNEAQ (reference sequence). This CDR3 region has 14 residues. The CDR3 sequence: CASTTSGNTDTQYF. CDR3 DNA: TGTGCCAGCACGACTAGCGGGAACACAGATACGCAGTATTTT. Drawing the rest from reference TRBV7-9 and TRBJ2-3, the complete variable domain is DTGVSQNPRHKITKRGQNVTFRCDPISEHNRLYWYRQTLGQGPEFLTYFQNEAQLEKSRLLSDRFSAERPKGSFSTLEIQRTEQGDSAMYLCASTTSGNTDTQYFGPGTRLTVL.

The CDR3 DNA sequence: TGTGCCAGCAGCCAAGACAGTACCACAGATACGCAGTATTTT. Its protein product is CASSQDSTTDTQYF. The chain uses TRBV3-1 (or the pseudogene TRBV3-2) and TRBJ2-3; D call uncertain. This CDR3 is 14 amino acids long. Trimming took 0 bases from V and 2 from J, leaving 6 bases between them. CDR1 is LGHDT and CDR2 is YNNKEL in the germline V gene (reference sequence).

This clone was detected only a few times. The chain employs TRBV3-1 (or the pseudogene TRBV3-2) and TRBJ1-1; D may be TRBD1 (5 bases). The CDR3 is made up of 14 amino acids. The V end was cut by 1 base, the J end by 5 bases, with 11 bases between. Germline V gene lookup returns CDR1 LGHDT and CDR2 YNNKEL (reference sequence). CDR3 sequence reads: CASSQGGLRTEAFF. The CDR3 region has the DNA TGTGCCAGCAGCCAAGGGGGCTTAAGGACTGAAGCTTTCTTT.

This chain uses TRBV5-1 with TRBJ2-5, with D possibly TRBD2 on 5 matching bases. The length of the CDR3 is 16 residues. Trimming stripped 7 bases from V and 5 bases from J, with 24 bases between. CDR1 and CDR2 (germline): SGHRS, YFSETQ. CDR3 sequence (DNA): TGCGCCAGCGCCCCATTGTCTGGAAAATCGGGGGAGACCCAGTACTTC. Translated: CASAPLSGKSGETQYF.

The chain is built from TRBV28 and TRBJ2-5; 11 nucleotides match TRBD2. The V and J ends lost 5 bases and 1 base, in that order; junction bases with no gene match: 3. From germline, CDR1 is MDHEN and CDR2 SYDVKM. The CDR3 is 15 amino acids. The CDR3 sequence: CASSPGTSGQETQYF. Here the CDR3 DNA reads TGTGCCAGCAGTCCAGGGACTAGCGGCCAAGAGACCCAGTACTTC.

This clone was seen a single time. The J gene is TRBJ2-2, the V gene TRBV4-3, with TRBD2 as a possible D gene (7 bases). CDR3 length: 15 residues. Germline V gene lookup returns CDR1 LGHNA and CDR2 YSLEER. V dropped 4 bases and J dropped 6 bases, with 15 bases sitting between them. CDR3 DNA sequence: TGCGCCAGCAGCCGAGTGGGGGGGCAACCCGGGGAGCTGTTTTTT. It yields the protein CASSRVGGQPGELFF.

The rearrangement uses TRBV19 and TRBJ1-1; 7 bases align to TRBD1. The V and J ends lost 5 bases and 5 bases, in that order; junction bases with no gene match: 8. This CDR3 comprises 14 residues. Germline CDR1 is LNHDA and CDR2 is SQIVND (reference sequence). The CDR3 nucleotides are TGTGCCAGTAGTCCACGACAGGGTAGTACTGAAGCTTTCTTT. Its translation: CASSPRQGSTEAFF.

The chain has TRBV20-1 and TRBJ2-5, with 10 bases fitting TRBD2. This CDR3 region has 18 residues. Unmatched junction bases numbered 17, after V lost 3 bases and J lost 4 bases. Germline values: CDR1 DFQATT, CDR2 SNEGSKA (reference sequence). The CDR3 DNA reads as TGCAGTGCTAGTTCCGGACTAGCGGAGGATGGGGTGGGAGAGACCCAGTACTTC. Translation gives CSASSGLAEDGVGETQYF.